This T cell receptor beta chain derives from a study of memory CD8 T cells in hepatitis C reinfection listed by TCRdb under 2017. Study-wide context: Among the donors, three cleared two back-to-back HCV infections on their own, whereas two got rid of a primary infection but ended up chronically infected after reinfection. Late or post reinfection samples were obtained 12 to 24 weeks after detection of reinfection. In the reinfection study, participants with a resolved prior HCV infection were followed up every 3 months. An HCV reinfection was defined as a positive HCV RNA test that came after two negative tests taken at least 60 days apart. The TCR beta repertoire of virus-specific CD8 T cells was tracked longitudinally in about 5 donors across an HCV reinfection episode. Between the late 2000s and the early 2010s, several reinfection cases with stored pre-reinfection samples were identified. The study at large found these results: With only four to six donors, the study could not reach definitive conclusions about public clonotypes linked to secondary clearance.

Libraries were prepared through the immunoSEQ multiplex PCR assay. Genomic DNA was extracted from the sorted cells, and the TCR beta V, D and J regions were sequenced using the automated high-throughput method of Adaptive Biotechnologies. A two-step, bias-controlled multiplex PCR was used to amplify the CDR3 regions. Amplified TCR beta libraries were sequenced on an Illumina instrument. The published analysis was carried out like this. Demultiplexed reads were processed to reduce amplification and sequencing bias, and the IMGT database was used to assign CDR3 sequences to gene families. ImmunoSEQ software version 2.0 was used to analyze the repertoire data. Out-of-frame sequences and sequences with stop codons in the CDR3 were removed from clonotype lists. Clonotypes with a frequency below 0.01% were excluded because such low-frequency clonotypes corresponded to less than one cell. Richness was computed as observed richness divided by input cell number, and evenness as Shannon entropy divided by log observed richness. To measure repertoire diversity and how similar the repertoire was between time points, Simpson diversity and Morisita-Horn overlap indices were applied. Clonotypes were grouped as dominant (>1%), sub-dominant (0.5-0.99%), low abundance (0.1-0.49%) or lowest abundance (<0.1%). A germline index was calculated as total CDR3 length minus total nucleotide additions, divided by total CDR3 length. Held by TCRdb, this immuneACCESS table contains in-frame sequences only and omits some clones. Under half of the omission traces to an unresolved V gene where checked; the cause of the rest is unknown. V, J and clone size derive from that table, while D and trimming were established from the DNA sequence. The sample contains about 50,000 clones, about 91% of them found a single time. The ten largest clones add up to more than 0.65% of the sample.

The germline V gene supplies CDR1 SGHVS and CDR2 FQNEAQ. The CDR3, from cysteine to phenylalanine, totals 14 residues. Left in the record is the CDR3 DNA by itself, 42 bases read in frame from the first base. Trimming at the junction amounts to 5 bases on V and 6 bases on J, and the germline ends lie 17 bases apart. Regarding this clone: Its binding antigen is unknown. One base away there is no much larger clone; base qualities are not given.

Explained via the paper, the time point label denotes: late/post reinfection, 12 to 24 weeks after detection. The sorted cells were sequenced directly ex vivo, without any in vitro expansion ahead of TCR sequencing. The donors were people who inject drugs and were enrolled in Canada's Montreal Acute Hepatitis C Cohort Study (HEPCO). As controls, total naive CD8 T cells were sorted as viable CD3+ CD8+ CD45RO- cells from a couple of donors at all three reinfection time points. Before sorting, cryopreserved peripheral blood mononuclear cells were thawed and CD8 T cells were purified from those thawed cells. The MACS CD8+ T cell Isolation Kit was used to enrich CD8 T cells through negative selection. Cell sorting was done on a BD FACSAria II sorter with FACSDiva software, and data were analyzed with FlowJo.

Source material: naive CD8+ T cells sorted from blood. According to the study, the label for this sample's cell subset or site signals: total naive CD8+CD45RO- T cells. The receptor was isolated from a man aged 18-30 years with hepatitis C virus infection. The rearrangement combines TRBV7-8 with TRBJ2-7; TRBD2 is a weak D gene call, 5 bases matching. The CDR3 protein: CASSPPGMGSEQYF. At the DNA level, the sequence is TGTGCCAGCAGCCCCCCCGGGATGGGAAGCGAGCAGTACTTC.